The 32 T cell receptor beta chains in this list originate from one sample, sequenced in a study of somatic mutations in cytotoxic T cells in rheumatoid arthritis. The data were produced by immunoSEQ multiplex PCR, yet TCRdb's version contains in-frame clones alone and is incomplete. This sample has about 2,000 clones; around four fifths occur once, and the top ten carry about 10%. Sequenced: CD8+ T cells sorted from blood. Receptors were obtained from a woman aged 70-85 years with rheumatoid arthritis.

The genes are TRBV12-5 and TRBJ1-2, with D uncertain. This CDR3 is built from 11 residues. The V end lost 5 bases, the J end lost 5 bases, and 6 bases lay between the germline ends. Germline-derived CDR1 and CDR2 are LGHNT and FRNRAP. Written as DNA, the CDR3 is TGTGCTAGTGGTACAAATTATGGCTACACCTTC. Encoded protein: CASGTNYGYTF.

The gene calls are TRBV28 and TRBJ2-3; perhaps TRBD1 as D (6 bases). The V gene lost 1 base and the J gene lost 2 bases, with 10 bases spanning the gap. The CDR3 spans 15 residues. From germline, CDR1 is MDHEN and CDR2 SYDVKM. CDR3 in DNA: TGTGCCAGCAGTTTATTTGGACAGCCCACAGATACGCAGTATTTT. It specifies CASSLFGQPTDTQYF. The whole variable domain, filled in from reference TRBV28 and TRBJ2-3, reads DVKVTQSSRYLVKRTGEKVFLECVQDMDHENMFWYRQDPGLGLRLIYFSYDVKMKEKGDIPEGYSVSREKKERFSLILESASTNQTSMYLCASSLFGQPTDTQYFGPGTRLTVL.

The chain employs TRBV7-6 and TRBJ2-1, with 11 bases identical to TRBD2. Germline CDR1 is SGHVS and CDR2 is FNYEAQ. J gave up 3 bases and V 5 bases, and 3 bases lay outside the gene matches. The CDR3 spans 15 residues. The CDR3 region is CASSKGLADYNEQFF. Written as DNA, the CDR3 is TGTGCCAGCAGCAAGGGACTAGCGGACTACAATGAGCAGTTCTTC.

The chain uses TRBV27 and TRBJ2-7; 8 nucleotides match TRBD2. This CDR3 has 14 amino acids. CDR1 is MNHEY, CDR2 SMNVEV, per germline (reference sequence). With 6 bases clipped from V and 4 bases from J, the junction kept 8 bases outside the gene matches. The CDR3 DNA reads TGTGCCAGCAGCCTCCAAGCGGGAGATTACGAGCAGTACTTC. It codes for CASSLQAGDYEQYF.

V gene TRBV5-4 combines with J gene TRBJ1-2; TRBD1 agrees at 9 bases. The CDR3 runs 14 residues. Germline CDR1 reads SGHNT; CDR2 reads YYREEE (reference sequence). V was pared by 2 bases and J by 8 bases, with 7 bases of the junction left unmatched. In DNA form, the CDR3 reads TGTGCCAGCAGCTTTCTCGGGACAGGGTACGGCTACACCTTC. Amino acid sequence: CASSFLGTGYGYTF. Together with reference TRBV5-4 and TRBJ1-2, the CDR3 gives the full variable domain: ETGVTQSPTHLIKTRGQQVTLRCSSQSGHNTVSWYQQALGQGPQFIFQYYREEENGRGNFPPRFSGLQFPNYSSELNVNALELDDSALYLCASSFLGTGYGYTFGSGTRLTVV.

This chain uses TRBV7-8 with TRBJ2-2; 7 positions agree with TRBD2. CDR1 and CDR2 (germline): SGHVS, FQNEAQ. The V gene end was trimmed by 4 bases and the J gene end by 0 bases; junction bases not matched to a gene: 14. The CDR3 is 19 residues long. The CDR3 DNA reads as TGTGCCAGCAGCTCATTTAGGGGTAGCGGGTTCGCGAACACCGGGGAGCTGTTTTTT. This encodes CASSSFRGSGFANTGELFF. Filled out from reference TRBV7-8 and TRBJ2-2, the complete variable domain reads GAGVSQSPRYKVAKRGQDVALRCDPISGHVSLFWYQQALGQGPEFLTYFQNEAQLDKSGLPSDRFFAERPEGSVSTLKIQRTQQEDSAVYLCASSSFRGSGFANTGELFFGEGSRLTVL.

This rearrangement joins TRBV27 to TRBJ2-3; possible D gene TRBD2, 6 bases. The CDR3 totals 19 residues. Germline V gene lookup returns CDR1 MNHEY and CDR2 SMNVEV (reference sequence). V lost 1 base and J lost 0, with 20 bases in between. CDR3 residues: CASSLYSGVYDLSTDTQYF. CDR3 bases: TGTGCCAGCAGTTTATACTCGGGGGTCTATGACCTAAGCACAGATACGCAGTATTTT.

The chain employs TRBV18 and TRBJ1-2; D is unresolved. V was pared by 3 bases and J by 1 base, with 21 bases between. This CDR3 has 18 residues. The V gene's germline CDR1 is KGHSH and CDR2 LQKENI. CDR3 sequence reads: CASSPEFNTNVINYGYTF. DNA for the CDR3: TGTGCCAGCTCACCGGAGTTCAACACAAACGTAATTAACTATGGCTACACCTTC.

This chain uses TRBV6-5 with TRBJ2-7; maybe TRBD2 (6 bases). The CDR3 sequence is 13 residues long. Trimming took 3 bases from V and 0 from J, leaving 6 bases between them. CDR1 and CDR2 from the germline V gene are MNHEY and SVGAGI. The CDR3 sequence is CASSYSGSYEQYF. The CDR3 DNA reads TGTGCCAGCAGTTATAGCGGCTCCTACGAGCAGTACTTC.

Only a few counts were recorded for this clone. The chain carries TRBV28 and TRBJ2-1; 9 bases are shared with TRBD2. CDR3 length: 17 amino acids. V was clipped by 5 bases and J by 3 bases; unmatched bases: 11. Looked up from germline, CDR1 is MDHEN and CDR2 is SYDVKM. Here the CDR3 DNA reads TGTGCCAGCAGTCCCCTGCTGACTAGCGGAGACTACAATGAGCAGTTCTTC. Protein sequence: CASSPLLTSGDYNEQFF.

This rearrangement joins TRBV10-3 to TRBJ1-1, with D unclear. The CDR3 contains 14 residues. The germline V and J ends were trimmed by 3 bases and 4 bases, with 12 bases remaining between them. The germline V gene has CDR1 ENHRY and CDR2 SYGVKD. CDR3 nucleotides: TGTGCCATCAGTGATGAGGGTCTGCTCACTGAAGCTTTCTTT. Amino acid sequence: CAISDEGLLTEAFF.

The gene calls are TRBV11-3 and TRBJ2-2; D is uncertain. Germline values: CDR1 SGHNT, CDR2 YENEEA. V lost 5 bases to trimming and J lost 3 bases, with 10 bases between them. There are 14 residues in the CDR3. CDR3 residues: CASSARSHTGELFF. The CDR3 bases are TGTGCCAGCAGCGCCCGGTCCCACACCGGGGAGCTGTTTTTT.

This chain links TRBV2 with TRBJ2-3, with TRBD1 matching 8 bases. CDR1 is SNHLY, CDR2 FYNNEI, per germline. J gave up 4 bases and V 6 bases, and 12 bases lay outside the gene matches. The CDR3 contains 16 residues. The CDR3 DNA reads TGTGCCAGCAGAGCATCCGGGACAGGATGGGCAGATACGCAGTATTTT. Its protein product is CASRASGTGWADTQYF.

J is TRBJ2-7 and V is TRBV9, with 7 bases lining up with TRBD1. Per the germline V gene, CDR1 is SGDLS and CDR2 is YYNGEE. The ends lost 0 bases at V and 2 bases at J; junction bases unmatched: 8. This CDR3 contains 16 residues. The CDR3 nucleotides are TGTGCCAGCAGCGTAGAAGACAGGGCTTTCGCCTACGAGCAGTACTTC. As protein: CASSVEDRAFAYEQYF.

The V call is TRBV6-5, the J call TRBJ1-5, with D hard to call. Trimming pared 5 bases from V and 6 bases from J, leaving 14 bases between. The CDR3 runs to 14 residues. The germline V gene has CDR1 MNHEY and CDR2 SVGAGI. The CDR3 DNA sequence: TGTGCCAGCAGTCTCGACAAGGTTCGTCAGCCCCAGCATTTT. This gives the protein CASSLDKVRQPQHF.

This clone was picked up one time. The CDR3 DNA sequence: TGTGCCAGCAGCCGGACAGGGCATTCTTTTTCGTGGTGGTATGGCTACACCTTC. Translating it yields CASSRTGHSFSWWYGYTF. The rearrangement uses TRBV21-1 and TRBJ1-2; the table's TRBD1 call for D was not verified on the DNA. TRBV21-1 is a documented pseudogene. The CDR3 runs 18 residues.

The chain uses TRBV9 and TRBJ2-7; tentative D call: TRBD2 (5 bases). Germline assignment: CDR1 SGDLS and CDR2 YYNGEE. There are 13 residues in the CDR3. Trimming took 0 bases from V and 4 from J, leaving 8 bases between them. As DNA, the CDR3 is TGTGCCAGCAGCGTAGACGGGAAGTACGAGCAGTACTTC. Its protein product is CASSVDGKYEQYF.

The chain employs TRBV7-6 and TRBJ2-1; tentatively, D is TRBD1 (5 bases). Germline lookup yields CDR1 SGHVS and CDR2 FNYEAQ. The CDR3 spans 14 residues. V dropped 4 bases and J dropped 8 bases, with 15 bases sitting between them. This CDR3 reads CASSSEDTGDEQFF. The DNA of the CDR3 is TGTGCCAGCAGCTCCGAGGACACTGGGGATGAGCAGTTCTTC.

The rearrangement uses TRBV12-5 and TRBJ2-7, with 13 bases matching TRBD2. This CDR3 comprises 15 residues. Germline CDR1 and CDR2: LGHNT and FRNRAP. J was trimmed by 6 bases and V by 6 bases; bases with no gene match: 8. CDR3: CASGILAGGPREQYF. The DNA of the CDR3 is TGTGCTAGTGGAATACTAGCGGGAGGGCCTCGCGAGCAGTACTTC.

A few counts support this clone. The genes are TRBV6-4 and TRBJ1-2; TRBD1 is a possible D gene (5 bases). V was pared by 2 bases and J by 3 bases, with 16 bases between. The CDR3 covers 16 residues. Looked up from germline, CDR1 is MRHNA and CDR2 is SNTAGT. This CDR3 is CASSDTPQAHYYGYTF. The CDR3 DNA reads TGTGCCAGCAGTGACACCCCACAGGCCCACTACTATGGCTACACCTTC.

The V and J genes are TRBV5-5 and TRBJ2-1; D gene ambiguous. The CDR3 is 17 amino acids. Trimming shortened V by 1 base and J by 0 bases, and 14 bases separated the two germline ends. CDR1 SGHKS and CDR2 YYEKEE come from the germline V gene (reference sequence). The CDR3 reads CASSLYQRTDSYNEQFF. The CDR3 DNA sequence: TGTGCCAGCAGCTTGTACCAGCGAACGGACTCCTACAATGAGCAGTTCTTC.

The chain links TRBV5-1 to TRBJ2-2, with D unclear. V lost 0 bases and J lost 5, with 8 bases in between. This CDR3 region has 14 residues. Per the germline V gene, CDR1 is SGHRS and CDR2 is YFSETQ. CDR3 in amino acids: CASSLDLITGELFF. The CDR3 DNA follows: TGCGCCAGCAGCTTGGACTTGATAACCGGGGAGCTGTTTTTT. Complete variable domain (other parts from reference TRBV5-1 and TRBJ2-2): KAGVTQTPRYLIKTRGQQVTLSCSPISGHRSVSWYQQTPGQGLQFLFEYFSETQRNKGNFPGRFSGRQFSNSRSEMNVSTLELGDSALYLCASSLDLITGELFFGEGSRLTVL.

The chain uses TRBV6-5 and TRBJ2-1; D perhaps matches TRBD1 (5 bases). V gave up 2 bases and J gave up 9 bases, with 8 bases separating them. The CDR3 contains 12 residues. Germline-derived CDR1 and CDR2 are MNHEY and SVGAGI. The chain's CDR3 is CASSYQGGEQFF. CDR3 nucleotide sequence: TGTGCCAGCAGTTACCAGGGTGGTGAGCAGTTCTTC.

This clone is a singleton in its sample. V gene TRBV10-3 combines with J gene TRBJ2-5; D gene unclear. The CDR3 has 15 residues. Germline CDR1 reads ENHRY; CDR2 reads SYGVKD. V lost 3 bases to trimming and J lost 2 bases, with 13 bases between them. The CDR3 loop reads CAISDFGSGQETQYF. DNA for the CDR3: TGTGCCATCAGTGACTTTGGGTCAGGACAAGAGACCCAGTACTTC.

The chain couples TRBV11-2 to TRBJ2-1, with D perhaps matching TRBD2 (5 bases). There are 14 residues in the CDR3. With 4 bases removed from V and 15 bases from J, the gap between germline ends came to 22 bases. The germline gives CDR1 SGHAT, CDR2 FQNNGV. The CDR3 reads CASSSEGRSSRLFF. The CDR3 DNA follows: TGTGCCAGCAGCTCAGAGGGTAGGAGCTCAAGGCTGTTCTTC.

The V call is TRBV29-1, the J call TRBJ2-1, with 9 bases fitting TRBD2. Germline assignment: CDR1 SQVTM and CDR2 ANQGSEA. Trimming cost V 6 bases and J 2 bases; bases outside gene matches: 11. The CDR3 extends over 16 amino acids. CDR3 in amino acids: CSVLLSGSSTYNEQFF. The CDR3 nucleotides are TGCAGCGTCCTCCTTAGCGGGAGTAGTACCTACAATGAGCAGTTCTTC.

This chain uses TRBV19 with TRBJ2-1; 10 nucleotides match TRBD1. Germline trimming cut 2 bases from V and 9 bases from J; bases unmatched to any gene: 10. Germline CDR1 LNHDA, CDR2 SQIVND (reference sequence). This CDR3 is built from 16 residues. The CDR3 DNA is TGTGCCAGTAGTATACTATTTGGACAGGGGGTTGGTGAGCAGTTCTTC. Its translation is CASSILFGQGVGEQFF.

The gene calls are TRBV7-6 and TRBJ2-6; TRBD2 is a possible D gene (5 bases). Germline CDR1 SGHVS, CDR2 FNYEAQ. Between the trimmed V and J ends, which lost 1 base and 0 bases, there was a span of 10 bases. This CDR3 comprises 17 residues. The CDR3 bases are TGTGCCAGCAGCTTAGGCATCGCGGGCTCTGGGGCCAACGTCCTGACTTTC. It is translated as CASSLGIAGSGANVLTF.

V is TRBV18 and J is TRBJ1-2; 8 positions match TRBD1. Germline trimming cut 8 bases from V and 8 bases from J; bases unmatched to any gene: 10. The CDR3 totals 13 residues. CDR1 KGHSH and CDR2 LQKENI come from the germline V gene. CDR3 amino acids: CASPRSDRDGYTF. CDR3 in DNA: TGTGCCAGCCCTAGATCGGACAGGGACGGCTACACCTTC. Using reference TRBV18 and TRBJ1-2 for the parts outside the CDR3, the full variable domain is NAGVMQNPRHLVRRRGQEARLRCSPMKGHSHVYWYRQLPEEGLKFMVYLQKENIIDESGMPKERFSAEFPKEGPSILRIQQVVRGDSAAYFCASPRSDRDGYTFGSGTRLTVV.

The chain employs TRBV7-9 and TRBJ2-7; 7 bases are a match to TRBD2. J was trimmed by 3 bases and V by 5 bases; bases with no gene match: 7. Germline V lookup: CDR1 SEHNR, CDR2 FQNEAQ (reference sequence). The CDR3 length is 14 residues. The CDR3 DNA is TGTGCCAGCAGCCGAACTAGCGCAGTCTACGAGCAGTACTTC. Translation: CASSRTSAVYEQYF.

The chain carries TRBV6-5 and TRBJ2-1, with 8 bases aligning to TRBD2. J gave up 0 bases and V 8 bases, and 6 bases lay outside the gene matches. The CDR3 totals 15 residues. Germline values: CDR1 MNHEY, CDR2 SVGAGI. The CDR3 is CASRGGLSSYNEQFF. The DNA for the CDR3 is TGTGCCAGCCGGGGGGGCCTTAGCTCCTACAATGAGCAGTTCTTC.

This chain joins TRBV4-1 and TRBJ2-7; TRBD2 matches 9 bases. After removal of 3 bases from V and 2 bases from J, the junction contained 5 bases not matched to a gene. The CDR3 totals 15 residues. From germline, CDR1 is MGHRA and CDR2 YSYEKL. The CDR3 here is CASSQAASGAYEQYF. The CDR3 coding sequence is TGCGCCAGCAGCCAGGCCGCTAGCGGGGCCTACGAGCAGTACTTC.